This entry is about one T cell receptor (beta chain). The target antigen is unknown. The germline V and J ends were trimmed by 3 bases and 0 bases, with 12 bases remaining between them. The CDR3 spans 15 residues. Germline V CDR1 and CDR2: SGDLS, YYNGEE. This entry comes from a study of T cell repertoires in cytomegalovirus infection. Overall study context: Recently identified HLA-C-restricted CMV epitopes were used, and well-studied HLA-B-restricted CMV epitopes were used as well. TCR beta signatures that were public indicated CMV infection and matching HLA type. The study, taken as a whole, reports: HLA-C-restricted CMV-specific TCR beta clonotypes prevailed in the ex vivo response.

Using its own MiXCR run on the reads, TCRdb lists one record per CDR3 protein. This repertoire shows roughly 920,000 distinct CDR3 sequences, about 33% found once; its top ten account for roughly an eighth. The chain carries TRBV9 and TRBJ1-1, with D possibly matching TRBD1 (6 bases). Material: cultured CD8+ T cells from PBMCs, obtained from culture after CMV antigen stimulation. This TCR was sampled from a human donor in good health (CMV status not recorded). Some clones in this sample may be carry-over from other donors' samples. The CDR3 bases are TGTGCCAGCAGCGCGCAGGGGAACATGAACACTGAAGCTTTCTTT. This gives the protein CASSAQGNMNTEAFF.